What follows are 32 T cell receptor beta chains derived from one specimen sequenced in a study of blood T cell repertoires in COVID-19. Data came from immunoSEQ multiplex PCR; TCRdb stores just in-frame clones and leaves some out. The sample includes fewer than 350,000 clones, roughly 85% of them seen just once. The sample comprised PBMCs or T cells enriched from blood (not recorded which). These receptor sequences come from a woman between 35 and 50 years old who had recovered from COVID-19.

The rearrangement links TRBV19 to TRBJ1-2, with a possible D match to TRBD1 (5 bases). Trimming removed 7 bases from V and 8 bases from J, with 20 bases in between. CDR1 is LNHDA and CDR2 is SQIVND in the germline V gene (reference sequence). CDR3 length: 14 amino acids. As DNA, the CDR3 is TGTGCCAGTATGTCCTCGGGGGAAAGAATGGGCTACACCTTC. It encodes CASMSSGERMGYTF.

The V and J genes are TRBV15 and TRBJ2-7; the match to TRBD2 covers 7 bases. The CDR3 is 15 residues long. From germline, CDR1 is LNHNV and CDR2 YYDKDF (reference sequence). Unmatched junction bases numbered 4, after V lost 0 bases and J lost 2 bases. The CDR3 coding sequence is TGTGCCACCAGCAGAGAGCGGGAGCCAACCTACGAGCAGTACTTC. Translation: CATSREREPTYEQYF.

V and J are TRBV28 and TRBJ1-3; D not resolved. Trimming took 4 bases from V and 0 from J, leaving 7 bases between them. Looked up from germline, CDR1 is MDHEN and CDR2 is SYDVKM. The CDR3 loop spans 14 amino acids. The CDR3 is CASSYGSSGNTIYF. The CDR3, as DNA: TGTGCCAGCAGTTACGGGAGCTCTGGAAACACCATATATTTT.

V gene TRBV6-1 combines with J gene TRBJ1-5, with D maybe TRBD1 (5 bases). CDR1 and CDR2 (germline): MNHNS, SASEGT. CDR3 length: 15 amino acids. Between the trimmed V and J ends, which lost 5 bases and 7 bases, there was a span of 18 bases. The CDR3 region has the DNA TGTGCCAGCAGTTCGGGGGGTCCCCGAGCCCAGCCCCAGCATTTT. This codes for CASSSGGPRAQPQHF.

This chain joins TRBV9 and TRBJ2-2, with D possibly TRBD2 on 5 matching bases. The CDR3 length is 17 residues. From germline, CDR1 is SGDLS and CDR2 YYNGEE. The ends were cut back, 0 bases at V and 4 bases at J, with 16 bases in the middle. The CDR3 DNA follows: TGTGCCAGCAGCGTAGCCCCCGGGGAGTATAGCACCGGGGAGCTGTTTTTT. The encoded protein is CASSVAPGEYSTGELFF.

The V gene is TRBV19, the J gene TRBJ1-5; D might be TRBD1 (6 bases). V was clipped by 3 bases and J by 4 bases, with 10 bases between them. Germline CDR1 and CDR2: LNHDA and SQIVND (reference sequence). CDR3 length equals 14 residues. The CDR3 DNA reads as TGTGCCAGTAGTATCACTCAGGGGAATCAGCCCCAGCATTTT. Amino acid sequence: CASSITQGNQPQHF.

The rearrangement uses TRBV2 and TRBJ2-1, with 7 bases lining up with TRBD2. This CDR3 spans 15 amino acids. Germline CDR1 and CDR2: SNHLY and FYNNEI. The ends lost 2 bases at V and 5 bases at J; junction bases unmatched: 6. The CDR3 DNA sequence: TGTGCCAGCAGTGAAAGTCGGCTAGCGGACAATGAGCAGTTCTTC. This gives the protein CASSESRLADNEQFF.

This clone came up once. DNA of the CDR3: TGTGCCAGCAGCTTAACAGGGTCTAATGAAAAACTGTTTTTT. It is translated as CASSLTGSNEKLFF. The chain carries TRBV7-2 and TRBJ1-4; a weak D match, TRBD1 (6 bases). V lost 2 bases to trimming and J lost 3 bases, with 7 bases between them. The germline gives CDR1 SGHTA, CDR2 FQGNSA. The CDR3 runs to 14 residues.

V and J are TRBV30 and TRBJ1-6, with D perhaps matching TRBD1 (5 bases). V was trimmed by 1 base and J by 0 bases, leaving 13 bases between them. Looked up from germline, CDR1 is GTSNPN and CDR2 is SVGIG (reference sequence). The CDR3 has 17 residues. In DNA, the CDR3 is TGTGCCTGGAGTGGAGTTGGGGGGAGCTCCTATAATTCACCCCTCCACTTT. This translates into CAWSGVGGSSYNSPLHF.

The V call is TRBV28, the J call TRBJ1-2, with 9 bases fitting TRBD1. Germline assignment: CDR1 MDHEN and CDR2 SYDVKM. The CDR3 runs 18 residues. Trimming removed 9 bases from V and 3 bases from J; junction bases left unmatched: 20. Here the CDR3 reads CASESPGTGKVLHYGYTF. The CDR3 DNA reads as TGTGCCAGTGAATCCCCCGGGACAGGGAAAGTCCTGCACTATGGCTACACCTTC.

The chain carries TRBV18 and TRBJ2-1, with D perhaps matching TRBD1 (6 bases). With 2 bases removed from V and 5 bases from J, the gap between germline ends came to 16 bases. CDR1 and CDR2 from the germline V gene are KGHSH and LQKENI. The CDR3 loop spans 16 amino acids. The CDR3 here is CASSPFGVGGDNEQFF. Here the CDR3 DNA reads TGTGCCAGCTCACCATTCGGAGTTGGGGGCGACAATGAGCAGTTCTTC.

The chain recombines TRBV14 with TRBJ2-7; D might be TRBD1 (6 bases). V lost 3 bases to trimming and J lost 7 bases, with 19 bases between them. Germline V gene data show CDR1 as SGHDN and CDR2 as FVKESK. The CDR3 length is 15 residues. The CDR3 loop reads CASSHDRILNSEQYF. CDR3 DNA: TGTGCCAGCAGCCATGACAGGATTTTAAACTCAGAGCAGTACTTC.

The rearrangement links TRBV7-2 to TRBJ2-1; 7 nucleotides match TRBD1. Germline-derived CDR1 and CDR2 are SGHTA and FQGNSA. Trimming cost V 7 bases and J 9 bases; bases outside gene matches: 21. CDR3 size: 17 residues. DNA of the CDR3: TGTGCCAGCACCCTGCAGGGGGTAGCGCTGGGGTCAGGTGAGCAGTTCTTC. Translation: CASTLQGVALGSGEQFF.

CDR3 sequence reads: CASSLAQTSYEQYF. The CDR3 DNA is TGTGCCAGCAGCTTAGCACAGACCTCCTACGAGCAGTACTTC. The chain joins TRBV7-2 to TRBJ2-7; D gene ambiguous. With 0 bases removed from V and 0 bases from J, the gap between germline ends came to 6 bases. The CDR3 has 14 residues. Germline V CDR1 and CDR2: SGHTA, FQGNSA.

CDR3 residues: CATSRQTSGGSLFF. In DNA, the CDR3 is TGTGCCACCAGCAGACAAACTAGCGGGGGTAGCCTGTTCTTC. The gene calls are TRBV15 and TRBJ2-1; 11 nucleotides line up with TRBD2. The CDR3 contains 14 residues. V was clipped by 2 bases and J by 15 bases; unmatched bases: 9. CDR1 is LNHNV and CDR2 is YYDKDF in the germline V gene (reference sequence).

The chain links TRBV27 to TRBJ2-7; D might be TRBD2 (7 bases). Germline V lookup: CDR1 MNHEY, CDR2 SMNVEV (reference sequence). This CDR3 contains 16 residues. The V gene lost 1 base and the J gene lost 0 bases, with 13 bases spanning the gap. CDR3 nucleotides: TGTGCCAGCAGTTTATTTAGGGGGAGGGGCTCCTACGAGCAGTACTTC. Its protein is CASSLFRGRGSYEQYF.

The gene calls are TRBV11-2 and TRBJ2-5, with 9 bases aligning to TRBD2. V was pared by 5 bases and J by 2 bases, with 9 bases of the junction left unmatched. Germline loops: CDR1 SGHAT, CDR2 FQNNGV. The CDR3 is 16 residues long. The CDR3 nucleotides are TGTGCCAGCAGCCCCGGTTCGGCGGGAGGGCAAGAGACCCAGTACTTC. Residues: CASSPGSAGGQETQYF.

The rearrangement links TRBV10-3 to TRBJ2-1; D gene unclear. The CDR3 is made up of 11 amino acids. V was pared by 4 bases and J by 8 bases, with 6 bases between. In germline, CDR1 is ENHRY, CDR2 SYGVKD. The CDR3 is CAISVGYEQFF. CDR3 sequence (DNA): TGTGCCATCAGTGTCGGGTATGAGCAGTTCTTC.

The chain joins TRBV28 to TRBJ1-2; D unclear. The length of the CDR3 is 15 residues. V lost 6 bases and J 7 bases, leaving 21 bases between the germline ends. CDR1 MDHEN and CDR2 SYDVKM come from the germline V gene. Written as DNA, the CDR3 is TGTGCCAGCAGCCCGACGGATCCTACTAGCCTTGGCTACACCTTC. As protein: CASSPTDPTSLGYTF.

This clone occurred once. This chain uses TRBV27 with TRBJ1-1; D not resolved. CDR1 is MNHEY, CDR2 SMNVEV, per germline (reference sequence). V was shortened by 3 bases and J by 0 bases, with 5 bases between the two germline ends. The CDR3 consists of 13 residues. The DNA of the CDR3 is TGTGCCAGCAGTTTTCTTATGAACACTGAAGCTTTCTTT. Protein: CASSFLMNTEAFF.

This sequence joins TRBV6-6 and TRBJ2-7, with TRBD1 identical over 7 bases. This CDR3 comprises 15 residues. Germline-derived CDR1 and CDR2 are MNHNY and SVGAGI (reference sequence). Trimming took 0 bases from V and 2 from J; bases not matched to a gene: 4. CDR3 amino acids: CASSYSRQGAYEQYF. The CDR3 DNA is TGTGCCAGCAGTTACTCGAGGCAGGGGGCCTACGAGCAGTACTTC.

The chain joins TRBV30 to TRBJ1-4; the match to TRBD1 covers 9 bases. Germline V gives CDR1 GTSNPN, CDR2 SVGIG (reference sequence). V shed 3 bases and J 4 bases; nucleotides not matched to a gene: 3. This CDR3 has 14 amino acids. The CDR3 region has the DNA TGTGCCTGGAGCCCGGACAGGGGTAATGAAAAACTGTTTTTT. It is translated as CAWSPDRGNEKLFF. Full variable domain (remainder filled in from reference TRBV30 and TRBJ1-4): SQTIHQWPATLVQPVGSPLSLECTVEGTSNPNLYWYRQAAGRGLQLLFYSVGIGQISSEVPQNLSASRPQDRQFILSSKKLLLSDSGFYLCAWSPDRGNEKLFFGSGTQLSVL.

The genes are TRBV24-1 and TRBJ1-5; 8 nucleotides align to TRBD1. In germline, CDR1 is KGHDR, CDR2 SFDVKD. This CDR3 is 13 amino acids long. V lost 9 bases, J lost 7 bases, and 7 bases stayed unmatched. The CDR3 DNA reads TGTGCCACCTCCGGACAGGGAGAACAGCCCCAGCATTTT. Its translation: CATSGQGEQPQHF.

The chain employs TRBV4-3 and TRBJ2-6; 9 nucleotides align to TRBD1. The CDR3 totals 19 residues. From germline, CDR1 is LGHNA and CDR2 YSLEER. V shed 5 bases, J shed 1 base, and the junction held 12 bases outside the gene matches. Written as DNA, the CDR3 is TGCGCCAGCAGCTATTCTTCCGGGACAGGGAAGTCTGGGGCCAACGTCCTGACTTTC. Its translation: CASSYSSGTGKSGANVLTF.

This clone has a single count. J is TRBJ2-1 and V is TRBV7-8; 10 bases are shared with TRBD1. The CDR3 spans 16 residues. V lost 5 bases, J lost 3 bases, and 7 bases stayed unmatched. CDR1 is SGHVS, CDR2 FQNEAQ, per germline. The CDR3 region is CASSVRDRGIYNEQFF. CDR3 DNA sequence: TGTGCCAGCAGCGTTAGGGACAGGGGAATCTACAATGAGCAGTTCTTC.

The chain has TRBV12-3 or TRBV12-4 and TRBJ1-5; no reliable D call. Deletions cut 5 bases from V and 7 bases from J, with 9 bases between. The length of the CDR3 is 12 residues. DNA for the CDR3: TGTGCCAGCAGTCTGCTGGGCCAGCCCCAGCATTTT. It yields the protein CASSLLGQPQHF.

The V gene is TRBV24-1, the J gene TRBJ2-5; 9 bases fit TRBD1. The length of the CDR3 is 15 residues. Trimming at V came to 4 bases and at J to 5 bases, leaving 7 bases not matched to a gene. The germline V gene encodes CDR1 KGHDR and CDR2 SFDVKD. The CDR3 DNA is TGTGCCACCAGTGAACCAGGACAGGGGCAGGAGACCCAGTACTTC. Its protein is CATSEPGQGQETQYF.

The rearrangement joins TRBV18 to TRBJ2-3; 10 nucleotides line up with TRBD1. Losses at the gene ends were 6 bases for V and 2 bases for J; bases not matched to a gene: 8. Germline values: CDR1 KGHSH, CDR2 LQKENI. The CDR3 has 16 amino acids. The CDR3 loop is CASSLRTGGSTDTQYF. Written as DNA, the CDR3 is TGTGCCAGCTCGTTGAGGACAGGGGGTTCCACAGATACGCAGTATTTT.

The J gene is TRBJ2-1, the V gene TRBV28; D perhaps matches TRBD1 (6 bases). CDR3 length: 13 amino acids. The germline CDR1 and CDR2 sequences are MDHEN and SYDVKM. The ends were cut back, 5 bases at V and 3 bases at J, with 8 bases in the middle. The CDR3 spells CASSRTVYNEQFF. CDR3 nucleotide sequence: TGTGCCAGCAGTAGGACAGTCTACAATGAGCAGTTCTTC.

The CDR3 protein is CASSSGLPYEQYF. The CDR3 DNA is TGTGCCAGCAGCTCGGGACTTCCATACGAGCAGTACTTC. The chain recombines TRBV7-9 with TRBJ2-7; a possible D gene is TRBD2 (6 bases). CDR3 length: 13 amino acids. V was trimmed by 4 bases and J by 4 bases, leaving 11 bases between them. The germline gives CDR1 SEHNR, CDR2 FQNEAQ (reference sequence).

The chain carries TRBV18 and TRBJ1-1; TRBD1 matches 7 bases. Germline CDR1 reads KGHSH; CDR2 reads LQKENI. Trimming cost V 6 bases and J 4 bases; bases outside gene matches: 8. The CDR3 has 14 residues. The CDR3 DNA reads TGTGCCAGCTCGCCGGGACAGCAGGGCACTGAAGCTTTCTTT. Its translation is CASSPGQQGTEAFF.

The chain carries TRBV20-1 and TRBJ1-4, with a weak D call TRBD1 (5 bases). In germline, CDR1 is DFQATT, CDR2 SNEGSKA (reference sequence). Trimming removed 8 bases from V and 11 bases from J, with 15 bases in between. CDR3 length: 11 amino acids. CDR3 protein: CSKPRGDKLFF. The DNA of the CDR3 is TGCAGTAAACCTCGGGGGGACAAACTGTTTTTT.